A selection of T cell receptor beta chains follows, all from one sample in a study of blood T cells in healthy people across ages. TCRdb called the 5' RACE reads again in MiXCR, with one record for every CDR3 protein. Of 1.5 million to 2 million distinct CDR3 sequences detected, 40% to 55% appear once; the ten largest clones hold 2.1%. The specimen sequenced was blood. Every receptor here comes from a woman aged 40 to 50 in good health. CDR3s include the opening cysteine and the closing phenylalanine or tryptophan. A D gene is named only where the DNA matches it firmly. Rows may omit the clone size; those that give it use once, few, many or a size class.

CDR3 length: 14; clone size: .; J gene: TRBJ2-1; V gene: TRBV13; D gene: .; CDR3 DNA: TGTGCCAGCGGCTTAAGACAGGCGGTCTGGGAGCAGTTCTTC; CDR3 protein: CASGLRQAVWEQFF
CDR3 length: 15; clone size: .; J gene: TRBJ2-2; V gene: TRBV29-1; D gene: .; CDR3 DNA: TGCAGCGTTGAAAGGCCGCTAGTGGGTCCCGGGGAGCTGTTTTTT; CDR3 protein: CSVERPLVGPGELFF
CDR3 length: 14; clone size: once; J gene: TRBJ1-1; V gene: TRBV20-1; D gene: TRBD1; CDR3 DNA: TGCAGTGCTCCTCGGACAGGGGCGAACACTGAAGCTTTCTTT; CDR3 protein: CSAPRTGANTEAFF
CDR3 length: 15; clone size: .; J gene: TRBJ2-5; V gene: TRBV29-1; D gene: TRBD2; CDR3 DNA: TGCAGCGTTGCGGATGTAGCGGGGGGCCCCACGAAGCAGTACTTC; CDR3 protein: CSVADVAGGPTKQYF
CDR3 length: 13; clone size: .; J gene: TRBJ2-7; V gene: TRBV25-1; D gene: TRBD2; CDR3 DNA: TGTGCCAGCAGTGGACTAGCGGGGATCGAGCAGTACTTC; CDR3 protein: CASSGLAGIEQYF
CDR3 length: 16; clone size: .; J gene: TRBJ2-4; V gene: TRBV28; D gene: .; CDR3 DNA: TGTGCCAGCAGTTCCCCATCGGAAGGAGCCAAAAACATTCAGTACTTC; CDR3 protein: CASSSPSEGAKNIQYF
CDR3 length: 15; clone size: .; J gene: TRBJ2-5; V gene: TRBV28; D gene: .; CDR3 DNA: TGTGCCAGCAGTGGGGGTGGGAGGAACCAAGAGACCCAGTACTTC; CDR3 protein: CASSGGGRNQETQYF
CDR3 length: 17; clone size: .; J gene: TRBJ2-6; V gene: TRBV7-6; D gene: .; CDR3 DNA: TGTGCCAGCAGCGCGCCAGTTGTACTCTCTGGGGCCAACGTCCTGACTTTC; CDR3 protein: CASSAPVVLSGANVLTF
CDR3 length: 14; clone size: .; J gene: TRBJ2-3; V gene: TRBV6-1; D gene: .; CDR3 DNA: TGTGCCAGCAGGGCCAACAGGGGCACAGATACGCAGTATTTT; CDR3 protein: CASRANRGTDTQYF
CDR3 length: 16; clone size: .; J gene: TRBJ2-7; V gene: TRBV6-6; D gene: .; CDR3 DNA: TGTGCCAGCAGTTCCGAGGGGGGATCGGCACACAATGAGCAGTACTTC; CDR3 protein: CASSSEGGSAHNEQYF
CDR3 length: 16; clone size: .; J gene: TRBJ2-1; V gene: TRBV13; D gene: .; CDR3 DNA: TGTGCCAGCAGCTTTCGTGTGCTGACGGGGTCGGATAAGCAGTTCTTC; CDR3 protein: CASSFRVLTGSDKQFF
CDR3 length: 18; clone size: .; J gene: TRBJ1-2; V gene: TRBV6-1; D gene: TRBD1; CDR3 DNA: TGTGCCAGCAGTCCCAGACCGGGACAGGGACGGGGATTTTATGGCTACACCTTC; CDR3 protein: CASSPRPGQGRGFYGYTF
CDR3 length: 20; clone size: .; J gene: TRBJ1-1; V gene: TRBV7-9; D gene: .; CDR3 DNA: TGTGCCAGCAGCCCCCTCCCCTCGGGGGAAATCCGATTTGGGCCCACTGAAGCTTTCTTT; CDR3 protein: CASSPLPSGEIRFGPTEAFF
CDR3 length: 15; clone size: .; J gene: TRBJ2-7; V gene: TRBV5-5; D gene: .; CDR3 DNA: TGTGCCAGCAGCTTGGGGGCAGGACCTACCTACGAGCAGTACTTC; CDR3 protein: CASSLGAGPTYEQYF
CDR3 length: 15; clone size: .; J gene: TRBJ2-7; V gene: TRBV25-1; D gene: TRBD1; CDR3 DNA: TGTGCCAGCACCGAAACAGGGGGCAACTCCTACGAGCAGTACTTC; CDR3 protein: CASTETGGNSYEQYF
CDR3 length: 16; clone size: once; J gene: TRBJ1-1; V gene: TRBV6-5; D gene: TRBD1; CDR3 DNA: TGTGCCAGCAGTTTCGGGACAGCAACCATGAACACTGAAGCTTTCTTT; CDR3 protein: CASSFGTATMNTEAFF
CDR3 length: 15; clone size: few; J gene: TRBJ2-7; V gene: TRBV20-1; D gene: TRBD2; CDR3 DNA: TGCAGTGCTAGAGTCCCGCAGCGGGGGGCTTACGAGCAGTACTTC; CDR3 protein: CSARVPQRGAYEQYF
CDR3 length: 15; clone size: .; J gene: TRBJ2-1; V gene: TRBV20-1; D gene: .; CDR3 DNA: TGCAGTGCTAGAGATGAATCGGGACGCCGCAATGAGCAGTTCTTC; CDR3 protein: CSARDESGRRNEQFF
CDR3 length: 14; clone size: few; J gene: TRBJ1-2; V gene: TRBV20-1; D gene: .; CDR3 DNA: TGCAGTGCTACCGGGACGGTATCTGGGGATGGCTACACCTTC; CDR3 protein: CSATGTVSGDGYTF
CDR3 length: 15; clone size: few; J gene: TRBJ1-6; V gene: TRBV7-9; D gene: .; CDR3 DNA: TGTGCCAGCACGCGCGCGAGCTCCTATAATTCACCCCTCCACTTT; CDR3 protein: CASTRASSYNSPLHF
CDR3 length: 14; clone size: .; J gene: TRBJ1-5; V gene: TRBV7-2; D gene: .; CDR3 DNA: TGTGCCAGCAGCTTAAAGGATAGCAATCAGCCCCAGCATTTT; CDR3 protein: CASSLKDSNQPQHF
CDR3 length: 11; clone size: .; J gene: TRBJ2-7; V gene: TRBV25-1; D gene: .; CDR3 DNA: TGTGCCACTTCTCCGGGGAATGAGCAGTACTTC; CDR3 protein: CATSPGNEQYF
CDR3 length: 15; clone size: few; J gene: TRBJ2-7; V gene: TRBV6-5; D gene: .; CDR3 DNA: TGTGCCAGCAGTTACTCTGTGAGCAGTAGCAACGAGCAGTACTTC; CDR3 protein: CASSYSVSSSNEQYF
CDR3 length: 14; clone size: .; J gene: TRBJ2-5; V gene: TRBV6-6; D gene: TRBD1; CDR3 DNA: TGTGCCAGCAGTTACCCGGACAGGGGAAAGGAGCAGTACTTC; CDR3 protein: CASSYPDRGKEQYF
CDR3 length: 20; clone size: .; J gene: TRBJ2-1; V gene: TRBV7-2; D gene: TRBD1; CDR3 DNA: TGTGCCAGCAGCTTAGTACGGGACAGGGTCTCCGCGAGCTCCTACAATGAGCAGTTCTTC; CDR3 protein: CASSLVRDRVSASSYNEQFF
CDR3 length: 16; clone size: few; J gene: TRBJ2-1; V gene: TRBV6-5; D gene: TRBD1; CDR3 DNA: TGTGCCAGCAGTTTATCCGGGACAGGGCTTGAGAATGAGCAGTTCTTC; CDR3 protein: CASSLSGTGLENEQFF
CDR3 length: 14; clone size: few; J gene: TRBJ2-5; V gene: TRBV4-1; D gene: .; CDR3 DNA: TGCGCCAGCAGCCATTTAGAGGGACAAGAGACCCAGTACTTC; CDR3 protein: CASSHLEGQETQYF
CDR3 length: 15; clone size: few; J gene: TRBJ1-2; V gene: TRBV4-1; D gene: .; CDR3 DNA: TGCGCCAGCAGCCAAGATCAAACAGACAACTATGGCTACACCTTC; CDR3 protein: CASSQDQTDNYGYTF
CDR3 length: 17; clone size: .; J gene: TRBJ2-3; V gene: TRBV9; D gene: .; CDR3 DNA: TGTGCCAGCAGCGGGGCTGGACGGCCAGCTAGCACAGATACGCAGTATTTT; CDR3 protein: CASSGAGRPASTDTQYF
CDR3 length: 13; clone size: once; J gene: TRBJ2-7; V gene: TRBV3-1; D gene: .; CDR3 DNA: TGTGCCAGCAGCCAGAGGGGCCCATACGAGCAGTACTTC; CDR3 protein: CASSQRGPYEQYF
CDR3 length: 12; clone size: .; J gene: TRBJ1-2; V gene: TRBV20-1; D gene: .; CDR3 DNA: TGCAGTGCTCAGACCACAGTCTACGGCTACACCTTC; CDR3 protein: CSAQTTVYGYTF
CDR3 length: 14; clone size: few; J gene: TRBJ2-1; V gene: TRBV7-2; D gene: TRBD1; CDR3 DNA: TGTGCCAGCAGCTCCCGACAGGGGAAATTAGGGCAGTTCTTC; CDR3 protein: CASSSRQGKLGQFF
CDR3 length: 16; clone size: few; J gene: TRBJ2-7; V gene: TRBV9; D gene: TRBD2; CDR3 DNA: TGTGCCAGCAGCCCGCGGGGCGGGAGTGGACTCTACGAGCAGTACTTC; CDR3 protein: CASSPRGGSGLYEQYF
CDR3 length: 16; clone size: .; J gene: TRBJ2-5; V gene: TRBV15; D gene: TRBD2; CDR3 DNA: TGTGCCACCAGGACTAGCGGGGGGGCCGCTTTCGGGACCCAGTACTTC; CDR3 protein: CATRTSGGAAFGTQYF
CDR3 length: 16; clone size: .; J gene: TRBJ2-7; V gene: TRBV7-2; D gene: .; CDR3 DNA: TGTGCCAGCAGCTCTCCCGGAGTACAGGGTTCCTACGAGCAGTACTTC; CDR3 protein: CASSSPGVQGSYEQYF
CDR3 length: 13; clone size: few; J gene: TRBJ2-7; V gene: TRBV12-3/TRBV12-4; D gene: TRBD1; CDR3 DNA: TGTGCCAGCATCCTGACAGGGGGTTACGAGCAGTACTTC; CDR3 protein: CASILTGGYEQYF
CDR3 length: 17; clone size: .; J gene: TRBJ2-3; V gene: TRBV12-3/TRBV12-4; D gene: TRBD2; CDR3 DNA: TGTGCCAGCAGTTTAAGGATGGGCGGGGGAAGGACAGATACGCAGTATTTT; CDR3 protein: CASSLRMGGGRTDTQYF
CDR3 length: 12; clone size: .; J gene: TRBJ2-7; V gene: TRBV6-6; D gene: .; CDR3 DNA: TGTGCCAGCAGCGATTTCCCGGGCCACGGGTACTTC; CDR3 protein: CASSDFPGHGYF
CDR3 length: 15; clone size: .; J gene: TRBJ2-1; V gene: TRBV4-1; D gene: .; CDR3 DNA: TGCGCCAGCAGCCAGGCCCCTTCGAGTGGCTATGAGCAGTTCTTC; CDR3 protein: CASSQAPSSGYEQFF
CDR3 length: 17; clone size: .; J gene: TRBJ2-5; V gene: TRBV7-7; D gene: .; CDR3 DNA: TGTGCTAGCAGCCCACATGGATCGGGGGGCCTCCAAGAGACCCAGTACTTC; CDR3 protein: CASSPHGSGGLQETQYF